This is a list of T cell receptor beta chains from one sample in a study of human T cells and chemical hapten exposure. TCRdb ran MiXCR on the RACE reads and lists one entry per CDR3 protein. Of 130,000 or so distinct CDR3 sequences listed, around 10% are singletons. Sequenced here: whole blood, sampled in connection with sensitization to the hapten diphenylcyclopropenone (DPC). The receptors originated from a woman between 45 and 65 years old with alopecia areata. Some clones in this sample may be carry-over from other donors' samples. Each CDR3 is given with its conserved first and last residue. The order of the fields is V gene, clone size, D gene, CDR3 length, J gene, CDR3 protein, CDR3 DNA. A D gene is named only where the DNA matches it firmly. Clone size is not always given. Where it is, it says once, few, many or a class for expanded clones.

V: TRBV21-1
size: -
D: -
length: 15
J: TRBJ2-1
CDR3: CASSTWARKYNEQFF
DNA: TGTGCCAGCAGCACATGGGCAAGGAAGTACAATGAGCAGTTCTTC

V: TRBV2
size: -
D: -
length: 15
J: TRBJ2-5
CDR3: CASKRSGAGGETQYF
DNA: TGTGCCAGCAAACGGTCAGGGGCCGGAGGAGAGACCCAGTACTTC

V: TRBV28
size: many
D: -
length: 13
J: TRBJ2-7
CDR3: CASRPTGGHEQYF
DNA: TGTGCCAGCAGGCCGACAGGAGGCCACGAGCAGTACTTC

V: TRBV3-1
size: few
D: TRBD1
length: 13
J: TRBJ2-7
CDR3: CASSSRQGEGQYF
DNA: TGTGCCAGCAGCTCCAGACAGGGGGAGGGGCAGTACTTC

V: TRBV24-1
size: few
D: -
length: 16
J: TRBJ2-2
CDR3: CATSDLMRGNTGELFF
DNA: TGTGCCACCAGTGATTTGATGCGGGGAAACACCGGGGAGCTGTTTTTT

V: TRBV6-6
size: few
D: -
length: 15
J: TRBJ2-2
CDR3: CASGPNVGGAGELFF
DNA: TGTGCCAGCGGGCCCAATGTAGGGGGAGCCGGGGAGCTGTTTTTT

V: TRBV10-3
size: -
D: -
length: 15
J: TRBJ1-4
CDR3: CAISESGVENEKLFF
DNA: TGTGCCATCAGTGAGTCAGGTGTCGAAAATGAAAAACTGTTTTTT

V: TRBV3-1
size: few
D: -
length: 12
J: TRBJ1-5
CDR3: CASSQGEQPQHF
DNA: TGTGCCAGCAGCCAAGGGGAGCAGCCCCAGCATTTT

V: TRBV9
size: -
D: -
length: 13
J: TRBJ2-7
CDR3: CASSVGGGDEQYF
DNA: TGTGCCAGCAGCGTAGGGGGCGGGGACGAGCAGTACTTC

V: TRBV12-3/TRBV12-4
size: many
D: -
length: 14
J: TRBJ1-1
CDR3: CASSLMGGNTEAFF
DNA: TGTGCCAGCAGTTTAATGGGGGGGAACACTGAAGCTTTCTTT

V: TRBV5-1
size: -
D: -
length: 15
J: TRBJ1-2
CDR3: CASSLGGRMDYGYTF
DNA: TGCGCCAGCAGCTTGGGCGGAAGAATGGACTATGGCTACACCTTC

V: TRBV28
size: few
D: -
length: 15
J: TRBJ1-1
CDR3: CASSSPGGRGAEAFF
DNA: TGTGCCAGCAGTTCGCCGGGGGGCCGTGGCGCTGAAGCTTTCTTT

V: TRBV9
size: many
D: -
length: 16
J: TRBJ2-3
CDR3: CASSVSPELETDTQYF
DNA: TGTGCCAGCAGCGTCTCACCGGAACTAGAGACAGATACGCAGTATTTT

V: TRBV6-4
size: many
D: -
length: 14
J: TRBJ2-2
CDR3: CASSAAPGTGELFF
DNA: TGTGCCAGCAGTGCAGCTCCGGGCACCGGGGAGCTGTTTTTT

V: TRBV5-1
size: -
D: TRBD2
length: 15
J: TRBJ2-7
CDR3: CASTVGSGIVSEQYF
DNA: TGCGCCAGCACCGTGGGTAGCGGGATCGTGTCCGAGCAGTACTTC

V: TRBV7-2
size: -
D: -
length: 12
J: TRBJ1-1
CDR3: CASSLEAGKAFF
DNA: TGTGCCAGCAGCTTAGAAGCAGGGAAAGCTTTCTTT

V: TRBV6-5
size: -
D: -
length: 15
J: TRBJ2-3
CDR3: CASSYTQGSADTQYF
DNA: TGTGCCAGCAGTTACACCCAAGGAAGCGCAGATACGCAGTATTTT

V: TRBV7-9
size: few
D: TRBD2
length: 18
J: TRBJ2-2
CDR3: CASSSLKRGFPNTGELFF
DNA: TGTGCCAGCAGCTCCCTTAAGCGGGGGTTTCCGAACACCGGGGAGCTGTTTTTT

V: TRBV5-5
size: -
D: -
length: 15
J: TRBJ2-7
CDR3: CASSFRDGRLGEQYF
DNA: TGTGCCAGCAGCTTTCGGGACGGTCGATTAGGGGAGCAGTACTTC

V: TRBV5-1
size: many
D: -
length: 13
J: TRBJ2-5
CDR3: CASSLEGEETQYF
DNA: TGCGCCAGCAGCTTGGAGGGGGAGGAGACCCAGTACTTC

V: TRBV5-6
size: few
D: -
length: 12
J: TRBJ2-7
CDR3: CASSRAVYEQYF
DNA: TGTGCCAGCAGCCGCGCAGTCTACGAGCAGTACTTC

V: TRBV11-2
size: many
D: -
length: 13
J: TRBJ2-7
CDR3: CASSLQEPYEQYF
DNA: TGTGCCAGCAGCCTACAGGAACCCTACGAGCAGTACTTC

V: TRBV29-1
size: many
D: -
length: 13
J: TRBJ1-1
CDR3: CSVRSLLNTEAFF
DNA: TGCAGCGTTAGAAGCCTTTTGAACACTGAAGCTTTCTTT

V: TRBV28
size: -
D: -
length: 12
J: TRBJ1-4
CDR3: CASSWAGMKMFF
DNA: TGTGCCAGCAGCTGGGCCGGTATGAAGATGTTTTTT

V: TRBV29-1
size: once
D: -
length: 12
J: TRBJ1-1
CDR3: CSVGDLNTEAFF
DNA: TGCAGCGTCGGGGATTTGAACACTGAAGCTTTCTTT

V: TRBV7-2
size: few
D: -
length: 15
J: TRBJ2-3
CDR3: CASSLVGGVGDTQYF
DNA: TGTGCCAGCAGCTTAGTGGGGGGAGTGGGCGATACGCAGTATTTT

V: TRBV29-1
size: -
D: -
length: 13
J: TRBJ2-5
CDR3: CSASRLRGETQYF
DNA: TGCAGCGCTTCCAGACTACGAGGAGAGACCCAGTACTTC

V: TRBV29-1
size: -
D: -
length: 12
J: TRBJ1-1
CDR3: CSVLAGNTEAFF
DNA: TGCAGCGTTCTTGCAGGGAACACTGAAGCTTTCTTT

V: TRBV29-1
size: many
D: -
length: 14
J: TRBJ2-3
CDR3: CSITKGIRTDTQYF
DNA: TGCAGCATAACAAAAGGTATCCGCACAGATACGCAGTATTTT

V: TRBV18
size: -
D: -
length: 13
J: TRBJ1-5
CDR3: CASSSQGNQPQHF
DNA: TGTGCCAGCTCCAGCCAGGGCAATCAGCCCCAGCATTTT

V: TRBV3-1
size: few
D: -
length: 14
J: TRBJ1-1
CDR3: CASSQSWMNTEAFF
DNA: TGTGCCAGCAGCCAGTCCTGGATGAACACTGAAGCTTTCTTT

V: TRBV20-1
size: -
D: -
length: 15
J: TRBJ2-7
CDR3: CSARARLSLTYEQYF
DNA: TGCAGTGCTAGAGCTCGGCTCAGCTTAACCTACGAGCAGTACTTC

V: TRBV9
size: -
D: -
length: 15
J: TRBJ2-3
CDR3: CASSVARDRTDTQYF
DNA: TGTGCCAGCAGCGTAGCGAGGGACCGTACAGATACGCAGTATTTT

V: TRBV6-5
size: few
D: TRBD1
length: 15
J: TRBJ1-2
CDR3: CASSPGTGLFYGYTF
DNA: TGTGCCAGCTCTCCGGGGACAGGGCTTTTTTATGGCTACACCTTC

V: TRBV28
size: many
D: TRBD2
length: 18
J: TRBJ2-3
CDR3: CASSLSAWGAGGTDTQYF
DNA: TGTGCCAGCAGTTTATCCGCCTGGGGAGCGGGAGGCACAGATACGCAGTATTTT

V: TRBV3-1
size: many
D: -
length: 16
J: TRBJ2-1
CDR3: CASSQDTGSSYNEQFF
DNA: TGTGCCAGCAGCCAAGATACGGGGAGCTCCTACAATGAGCAGTTCTTC

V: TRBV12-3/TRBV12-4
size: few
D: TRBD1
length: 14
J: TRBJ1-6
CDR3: CASSQTGGDSPLHF
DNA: TGTGCCAGCAGTCAGACAGGGGGCGATTCACCCCTCCACTTT

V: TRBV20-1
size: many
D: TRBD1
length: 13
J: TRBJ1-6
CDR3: CSARATGGSPLHF
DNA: TGCAGTGCAAGGGCGACAGGGGGGTCACCCCTCCACTTT

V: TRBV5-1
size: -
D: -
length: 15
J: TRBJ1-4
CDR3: CASSLAGRAGEKLFF
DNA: TGCGCCAGCAGCTTGGCTGGAAGGGCGGGTGAAAAACTGTTTTTT

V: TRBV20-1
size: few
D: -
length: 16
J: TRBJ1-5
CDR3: CSARGYGQGLSQPQHF
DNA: TGCAGTGCTAGAGGATACGGGCAGGGGTTAAGTCAGCCCCAGCATTTT

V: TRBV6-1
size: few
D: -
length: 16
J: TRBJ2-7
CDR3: CASRPQSGTRPYEQYF
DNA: TGTGCCAGCAGACCCCAATCCGGGACGCGCCCCTACGAGCAGTACTTC

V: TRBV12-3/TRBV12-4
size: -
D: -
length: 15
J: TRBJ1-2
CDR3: CASSFSLGAGYGYTF
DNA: TGTGCCAGCAGTTTCAGTCTCGGGGCTGGGTATGGCTACACCTTC

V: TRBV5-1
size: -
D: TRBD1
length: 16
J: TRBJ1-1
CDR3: CASSLGTGAGNTEAFF
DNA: TGCGCCAGCAGCTTGGGGACAGGGGCGGGCAACACTGAAGCTTTCTTT

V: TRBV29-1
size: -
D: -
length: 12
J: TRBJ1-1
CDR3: CSYSGGHAEAFF
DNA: TGCAGCTACTCCGGGGGGCACGCTGAAGCTTTCTTT

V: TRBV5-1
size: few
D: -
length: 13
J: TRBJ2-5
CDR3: CASKTAHQETQYF
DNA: TGCGCCAGTAAGACAGCTCACCAAGAGACCCAGTACTTC

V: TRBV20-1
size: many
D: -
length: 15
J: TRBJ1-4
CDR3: CSASPPSGINEKLFF
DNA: TGCAGTGCTTCCCCCCCCAGTGGTATTAATGAAAAACTGTTTTTT

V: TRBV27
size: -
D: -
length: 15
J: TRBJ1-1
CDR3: CASSLRQGWNTEAFF
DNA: TGTGCCAGCAGTTTAAGGCAGGGATGGAACACTGAAGCTTTCTTT

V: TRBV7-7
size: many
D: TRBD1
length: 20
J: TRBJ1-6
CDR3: CASSVIPGIPDRGGNSPLHF
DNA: TGTGCCAGCAGCGTTATCCCCGGGATCCCGGACAGGGGCGGAAATTCACCCCTCCACTTT

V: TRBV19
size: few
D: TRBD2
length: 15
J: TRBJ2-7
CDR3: CASSIDLAGVYEQYF
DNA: TGTGCCAGTAGTATCGACCTAGCGGGGGTGTACGAGCAGTACTTC

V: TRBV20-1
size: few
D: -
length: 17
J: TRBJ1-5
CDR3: CSARDREGSYSNQPQHF
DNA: TGCAGTGCTAGAGATCGGGAGGGCAGTTATAGCAATCAGCCCCAGCATTTT

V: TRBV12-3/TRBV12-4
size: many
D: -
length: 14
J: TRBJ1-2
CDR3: CASSLSGGYYGYTF
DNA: TGTGCCAGCAGTTTATCGGGGGGTTACTATGGCTACACCTTC

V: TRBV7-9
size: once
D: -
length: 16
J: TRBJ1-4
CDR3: CASTNKRSATNEKLFF
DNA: TGTGCCAGCACCAACAAACGCAGCGCAACTAATGAAAAACTGTTTTTT

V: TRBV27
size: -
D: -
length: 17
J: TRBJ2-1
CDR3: CASSLPPFGSSYNEQFF
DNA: TGTGCCAGCAGTTTACCCCCGTTTGGGAGCTCCTACAATGAGCAGTTCTTC

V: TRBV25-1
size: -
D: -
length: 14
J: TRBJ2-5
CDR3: CASSEYVNQETQYF
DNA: TGTGCCAGCAGTGAATACGTTAACCAAGAGACCCAGTACTTC

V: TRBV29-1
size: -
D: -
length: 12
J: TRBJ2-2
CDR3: CSAELDTGELFF
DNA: TGCAGCGCGGAATTAGACACCGGGGAGCTGTTTTTT

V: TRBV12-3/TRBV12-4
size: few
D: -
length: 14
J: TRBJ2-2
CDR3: CASKPTSFSGELFF
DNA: TGTGCCAGCAAACCGACTAGTTTTTCCGGGGAGCTGTTTTTT

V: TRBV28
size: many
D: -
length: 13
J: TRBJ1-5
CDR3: CASSLRPSQPQHF
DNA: TGTGCCAGCAGTTTACGGCCGAGTCAGCCCCAGCATTTT

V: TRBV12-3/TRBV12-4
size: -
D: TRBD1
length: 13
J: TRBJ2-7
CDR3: CASSPGTGAEQYF
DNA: TGTGCCAGCAGTCCGGGGACAGGGGCCGAGCAGTACTTC